The entry that follows covers one T cell receptor beta chain sequence. Its cognate antigen has yet to be identified. No much larger clonotype is one base removed from it; base qualities were not supplied. CDR3 length: 14 amino acids, cysteine to phenylalanine. The sequence is cut down to CDR3 DNA, 42 bases in frame from base 1. Trimming costs V 6 bases and J 2 bases, and their ends lie 14 bases apart. CDR1 and CDR2 were assigned from the germline V gene as MNHEY and SVGAGI. This record belongs to a study of cytomegalovirus exposure and HLA in healthy donors (dated by TCRdb to 2017 to 2019). For the wider study: An earlier analysis of roughly 500 of the donors reported more than 250 Gb of sequence data and some 120 million unique TCR beta sequences from 150 million to 200 million T cells. An early release covering about 600 HLA-typed donors comprised 250 to 350 gigabases of sequencing data and roughly 86 million unique TCR sequences. Among the roughly 400 genotyped donors, approximately 76% belonged to the genetic ancestry cluster associated with self-reported Caucasian donors. The study aimed to test whether signatures of past pathogen exposure could be identified by cataloging public T cell receptors. The study used immunosequencing to profile the T cell repertoires of hundreds of subjects and linked those repertoires to cytomegalovirus serostatus. A separate validation cohort of about 110 different subjects was used in addition to the approximately 670-subject first cohort. To predict cytomegalovirus infection status, the study combined high-throughput TCR immunosequencing, statistical association of individual TCRs with disease status, and machine learning. A later analysis re-analyzed previously published TCR beta repertoires from hundreds of donors and added high-resolution HLA genotyping to study TCR occurrence patterns. The later analysis used no new phenotypic data to find candidate immune exposures, relying instead on TCR beta sequences and their occurrence across donors. An earlier analysis of a few hundred of the donors applied high-throughput TCR beta sequencing to assess whether each TCR beta V gene segment acted as functional or pseudogenic. Donor age, sex, ethnicity and CMV serostatus were collected together with the repertoire data. In a later genetic analysis, genome-wide SNP genotypes for about 55% of the roughly 700 donors were used, and that subset was treated as a discovery cohort. All discovery cohort repertoires had been generated using a single sequencing platform. Class I and class II HLA loci were covered by the typing at four-digit resolution. The number of donors typed differed by locus, with about 629-630 for A, B, C, DRB1 and DQB1, 522 for DQA1, 606 for DPA1, and 400 to 490 for DPB1. Several DR-DQ haplotypes were handled as single units for association and clustering because linkage in the cohort was strong. On average, around 200,000 unique TCR beta nucleotide sequences were sequenced per donor among 398 genotyped donors of the cohort, with about 19% of those sequences being non-productive. Overall study results and their limits: In a later analysis, HLA-associated TCR beta chains showed more clonal expansion and lower generation probabilities than non-associated chains that were equally common. In the study, approximately 160 TCR beta chains were listed as associated with cytomegalovirus. In both the original and validation cohorts, the classifier was reported to diagnose cytomegalovirus status with high specificity and sensitivity. A later genetic analysis reported fewer N-insertions in productive TCRs among donors in an Asian-associated ancestry cluster than the approximately 700-donor mean. CMV serostatus was the only immune exposure information available for the cohort. Because counts were too low, more than 15 rarely observed V segments, including chromosome 9 orphons, were excluded from the earlier analysis of about 500 of the donors. Presence/absence analyses assumed roughly uniform sequencing depth across donors, an assumption that may not hold. Most TCR sequences were observed very rarely across donors, whereas some public TCRs were present in many individuals. Because some donors lacked HLA typing at each locus, the association tests relied only on the typed subset. In a later analysis, several top co-occurrence clusters were reported to appear linked to parvovirus B19, influenza, CMV and Epstein-Barr virus. Because the 87-base-pair reads could not distinguish some IMGT-functional V segments, including TRBV6-2 and TRBV6-3, those segments were excluded. Specific HLA alleles were associated with 16,951 TCR beta sequences at a false discovery rate of 0.05 in a later analysis. Broadly in line with IMGT annotations, most TCR beta V segments showed up in productive rearrangements about 90% or about 30% of the time in an earlier analysis of around 600 of the donors. The authors suggested that the approach could potentially be extended to other disease states and immunological phenotypes. A further reported finding was that TCR beta sequences accurately predicted the HLA-A and HLA-B alleles for most subjects in the first cohort. Most CMV-associated TCR beta chains appeared to be HLA-restricted in a later analysis, and the HLA associations seemed to be driven largely by CMV exposure. An association between a missense DCLRE1C variant and V-gene and J-gene trimming of TCR beta chains was found in a later genetic analysis and replicated in an independent cohort. In vitro tests confirmed that a few of the cytomegalovirus-associated TCR beta chains recognize cytomegalovirus antigens. This cohort had only TCR beta chains sequenced, and the lack of alpha or paired-chain data limited which features could be detected. A cluster of highly shared sequence variants was judged likely to represent a technical artifact of the sequencing pipeline. A later analysis found that TCR association rates varied across HLA loci, with DRB1 alleles showing the most associated TCRs and HLA-C alleles the fewest. When HLA alleles, especially DR and DQ, strongly co-occurred, attributing TCR associations to individual alleles was difficult. Correlated functional status among segregating V segments might reflect linkage disequilibrium, but an unknown experimental factor could not be ruled out.

The library was generated by the immunoSEQ multiplex PCR assay. For the multiplex PCR, a mixture combining 60 forward primers for TCR Vbeta segments and 13 reverse primers for TCR Jbeta segments was used. The CDR3 region of rearranged TCR beta genes was amplified from genomic DNA with a multiplex PCR assay. The Illumina HiSeq System was used to sequence the amplified TCR beta libraries as 87-base-pair reads. The paper's processing steps were these. A later analysis tallied some 79 million unique TCR beta chains across the roughly 610 repertoires, and some 12 million of those chains were shared by two or more donors. Raw reads were error-corrected and collapsed into unique sequences by a nearest-neighbor algorithm in which closely related sequences were merged to remove PCR and sequencing errors. To assign V, D and J gene segments, CDR3 sequences were aligned to IMGT reference sequences. For a sequence to be retained, at least a six-nucleotide match to both a V gene segment and a J gene segment was required. A rearrangement was called productive if the CDR3 had no stop codons and remained in frame with V and J, and every other rearrangement was called non-productive. CDR3 was defined according to IMGT convention as the region running from the second conserved V-encoded cysteine to the conserved J-encoded phenylalanine. The earlier analysis of 587 of the donors excluded sequences that lacked an unambiguous match to a single V gene segment. An earlier analysis of a few hundred of the donors called V segments functional above 56.7% productive rearrangements and segregating when the between-donor standard deviation exceeded 5%. A statistical classification framework was developed to diagnose cytomegalovirus status using the catalog of TCR beta chain sequences. V and J gene assignment, in a later analysis, came from comparing TCR nucleotide sequences with IMGT/GENE-DB human TR gene sequences. A later analysis assigned CDR3 sequences and most-parsimonious VDJ recombination scenarios with the TCRdist pipeline. In a later analysis, every TCR beta chain was defined by the combination of its CDR3 amino acid sequence and its V-gene family, and reads without a unique V-gene family were dropped. A later analysis removed 592 highly shared, low-generation-probability nucleotide sequences to deal with suspected cross-contamination and a sequencing artifact. In a later analysis, a clonal expansion index for each public chain was calculated from normalized within-repertoire ranks of inferred template counts. Generation probabilities in a later analysis came from a VDJ recombination model fitted to out-of-frame rearrangements, and those results were checked against IGoR. Hypergeometric tests were used in a later analysis to score TCR-TCR, TCR-HLA and TCR-CMV co-occurrence, with a repertoire-size bias correction applied to the TCR pairs. False discovery rates were estimated in a later analysis by permuting HLA or CMV assignments 20 times. A later analysis grouped co-occurring TCRs with DBSCAN, adding TCRdist sequence similarity when clustering within HLA-allele-positive subsets. Repertoires with fewer than 30,000 or more than 120,000 public chains, plus five repertoires with anomalous nucleotide sharing, were excluded from co-occurrence clustering. Drawn from immuneACCESS, this table holds only the in-frame rearrangements with V and J called that TCRdb kept. Clones are partly lost; checked studies trace under half to an unresolved V gene and leave the rest unexplained. V and J calls and clone size follow that table, whereas D and trimming were derived from the DNA. The sample table contains around 170,000 clones; only one count was recorded for about 81% of them. The ten most abundant clones make up under 0.9% of the sample.

The cohort consisted of hundreds of healthy bone marrow donors. All cohort members were sampled while nominally healthy, although unrecorded immune exposures were likely present. The donor was CMV seronegative and belonged to the group of over 300 seronegative cohort members. Each donor provided a peripheral blood sample, and peripheral blood mononuclear cells were used for TCR beta sequencing. The Qiagen DNeasy Blood Extraction Kit was used to extract genomic DNA from the blood cell samples. Recombination linked TRBV6-5 to TRBJ2-7; a weak D assignment points to TRBD2 (5 bases agree). This sequence originates from a young woman in good health and CMV-seronegative. The sequenced material came from PBMCs. The CDR3 amino acid sequence is: CASRPDGLTYEQYF. Read as DNA, the sequence is TGTGCCAGCAGGCCAGACGGACTCACCTACGAGCAGTACTTC.